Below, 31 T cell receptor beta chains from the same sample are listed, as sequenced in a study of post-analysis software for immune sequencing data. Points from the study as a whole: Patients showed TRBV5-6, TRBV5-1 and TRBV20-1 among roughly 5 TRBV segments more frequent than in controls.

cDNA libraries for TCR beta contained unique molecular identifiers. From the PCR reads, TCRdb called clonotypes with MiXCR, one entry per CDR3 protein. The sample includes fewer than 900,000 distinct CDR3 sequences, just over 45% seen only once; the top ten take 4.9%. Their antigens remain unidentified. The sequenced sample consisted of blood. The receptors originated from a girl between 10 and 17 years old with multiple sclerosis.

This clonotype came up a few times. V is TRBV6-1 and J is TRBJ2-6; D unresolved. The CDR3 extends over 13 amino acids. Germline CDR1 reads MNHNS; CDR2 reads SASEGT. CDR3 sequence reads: CASEISGANVLTF. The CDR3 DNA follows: TGTGCATCGGAGATCTCTGGGGCCAACGTCCTGACTTTC.

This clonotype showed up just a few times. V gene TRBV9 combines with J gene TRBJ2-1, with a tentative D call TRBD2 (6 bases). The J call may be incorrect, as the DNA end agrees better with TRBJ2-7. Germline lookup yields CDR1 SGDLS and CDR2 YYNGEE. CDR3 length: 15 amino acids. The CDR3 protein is CASTQSSGPYNEQYF. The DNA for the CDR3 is TGTGCCAGCACCCAAAGTAGCGGTCCCTACAATGAGCAGTACTTC.

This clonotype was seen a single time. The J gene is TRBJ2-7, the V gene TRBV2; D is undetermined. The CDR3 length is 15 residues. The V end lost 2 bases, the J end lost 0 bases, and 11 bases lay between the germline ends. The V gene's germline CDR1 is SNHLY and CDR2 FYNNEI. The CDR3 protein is CASSEIPQSSYEQYF. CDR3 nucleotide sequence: TGTGCCAGCAGTGAAATTCCGCAGTCCTCCTACGAGCAGTACTTC.

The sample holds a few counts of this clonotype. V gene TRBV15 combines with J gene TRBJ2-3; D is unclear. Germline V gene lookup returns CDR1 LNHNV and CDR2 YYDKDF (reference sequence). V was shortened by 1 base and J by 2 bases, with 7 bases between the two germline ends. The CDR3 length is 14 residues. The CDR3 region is CATSRGTITDTQYF. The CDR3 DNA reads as TGTGCCACCAGCAGAGGAACAATCACAGATACGCAGTATTTT.

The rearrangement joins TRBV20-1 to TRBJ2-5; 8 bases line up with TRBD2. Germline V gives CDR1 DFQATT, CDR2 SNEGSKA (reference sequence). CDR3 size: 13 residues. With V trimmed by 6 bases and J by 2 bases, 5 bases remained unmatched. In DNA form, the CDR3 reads TGCAGTGCCCCCATAGCGGGGCAAGAGACCCAGTACTTC. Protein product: CSAPIAGQETQYF.

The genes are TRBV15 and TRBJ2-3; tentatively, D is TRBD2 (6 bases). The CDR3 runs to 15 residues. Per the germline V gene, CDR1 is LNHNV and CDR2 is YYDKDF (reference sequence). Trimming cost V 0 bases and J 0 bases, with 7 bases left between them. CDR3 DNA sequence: TGTGCCACCAGCAGAGACCGGGGGAGCACAGATACGCAGTATTTT. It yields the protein CATSRDRGSTDTQYF.

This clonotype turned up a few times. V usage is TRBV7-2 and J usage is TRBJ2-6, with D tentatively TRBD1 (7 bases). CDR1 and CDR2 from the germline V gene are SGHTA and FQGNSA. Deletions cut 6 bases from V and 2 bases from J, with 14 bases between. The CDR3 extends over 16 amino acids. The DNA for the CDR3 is TGTGCCAGCAGTCCTGGCAGGGGGGCTGGGGCCAACGTCCTGACTTTC. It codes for CASSPGRGAGANVLTF. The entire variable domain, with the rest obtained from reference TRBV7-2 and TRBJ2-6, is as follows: GAGVSQSPSNKVTEKGKDVELRCDPISGHTALYWYRQSLGQGLEFLIYFQGNSAPDKSGLPSDRFSAERTGGSVSTLTIQRTQQEDSAVYLCASSPGRGAGANVLTFGAGSRLTVL.

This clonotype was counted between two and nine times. CDR3 amino acids: CASSTLGLAGNEQFF. CDR3 bases: TGTGCCAGCAGTACCCTCGGACTAGCGGGGAATGAGCAGTTCTTC. The gene calls are TRBV7-2 and TRBJ2-1, with 12 bases aligning to TRBD2. Germline V gives CDR1 SGHTA, CDR2 FQGNSA. CDR3 size: 15 residues. The V and J ends lost 6 bases and 7 bases, in that order; junction bases with no gene match: 7.

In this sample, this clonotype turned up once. The CDR3 DNA is TGTGCCAGCAGCAAATTGTCGTGGAAGGAGGAGTCAACTAATGAAAAACTGTTTTTT. Its translation: CASSKLSWKEESTNEKLFF. This chain links TRBV21-1 with TRBJ1-4. TRBV21-1 is a known pseudogene. The CDR3 runs to 19 residues.

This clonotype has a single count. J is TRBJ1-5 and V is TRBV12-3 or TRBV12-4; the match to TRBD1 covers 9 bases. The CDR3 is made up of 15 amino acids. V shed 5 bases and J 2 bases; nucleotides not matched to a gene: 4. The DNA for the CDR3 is TGTGCCAGCAGTGGACAGGGGAAGGGCAATCAGCCCCAGCATTTT. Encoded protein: CASSGQGKGNQPQHF.

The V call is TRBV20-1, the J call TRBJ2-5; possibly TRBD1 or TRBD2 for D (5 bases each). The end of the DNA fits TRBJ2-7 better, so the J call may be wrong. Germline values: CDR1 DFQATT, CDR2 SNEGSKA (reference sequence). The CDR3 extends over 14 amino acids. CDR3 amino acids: CSARGLALSYEQYF. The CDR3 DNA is TGCAGTGCTAGGGGGCTAGCTCTTTCCTACGAGCAGTACTTC.

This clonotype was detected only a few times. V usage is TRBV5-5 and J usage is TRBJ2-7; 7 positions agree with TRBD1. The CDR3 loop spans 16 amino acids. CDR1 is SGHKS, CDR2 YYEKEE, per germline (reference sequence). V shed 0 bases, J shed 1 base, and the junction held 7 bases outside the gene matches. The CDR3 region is CASSLGVTQGSYEQYF. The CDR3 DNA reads TGTGCCAGCAGCTTGGGGGTGACACAGGGGTCCTACGAGCAGTACTTC.

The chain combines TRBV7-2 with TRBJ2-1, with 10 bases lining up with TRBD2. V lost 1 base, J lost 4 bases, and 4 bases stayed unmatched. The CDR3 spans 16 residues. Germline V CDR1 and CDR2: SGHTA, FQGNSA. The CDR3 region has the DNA TGTGCCAGCAGCTTAGACGGACTAGCGGTTTACAATGAGCAGTTCTTC. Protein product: CASSLDGLAVYNEQFF.

Here the CDR3 reads CASTQTLASYEQYF. The CDR3 region has the DNA TGCGCCAGCACCCAGACACTCGCCTCCTACGAGCAGTACTTC. J is TRBJ2-7 and V is TRBV5-1; D gene ambiguous. The CDR3 has 14 residues. In germline, CDR1 is SGHRS, CDR2 YFSETQ. The V gene lost 6 bases and the J gene lost 0 bases, with 13 bases spanning the gap.

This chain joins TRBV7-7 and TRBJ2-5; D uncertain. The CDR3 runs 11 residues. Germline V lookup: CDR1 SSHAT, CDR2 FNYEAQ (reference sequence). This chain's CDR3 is CATFRGDEQYF. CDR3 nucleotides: TGTGCTACCTTTCGTGGCGATGAGCAGTACTTC.

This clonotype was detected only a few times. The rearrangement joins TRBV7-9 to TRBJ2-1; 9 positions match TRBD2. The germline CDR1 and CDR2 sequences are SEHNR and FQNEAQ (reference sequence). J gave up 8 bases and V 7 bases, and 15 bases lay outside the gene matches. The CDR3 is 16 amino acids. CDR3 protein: CASTQRSGTSFDEQFF. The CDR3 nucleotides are TGTGCCAGCACTCAACGTTCCGGGACTAGCTTCGATGAGCAGTTCTTC.

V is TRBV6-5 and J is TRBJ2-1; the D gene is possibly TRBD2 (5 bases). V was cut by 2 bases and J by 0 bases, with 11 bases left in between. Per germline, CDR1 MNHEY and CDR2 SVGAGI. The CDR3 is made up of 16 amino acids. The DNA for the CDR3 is TGTGCCAGCAGTTACCGGACTCCCAGCTCCTACAATGAGCAGTTCTTC. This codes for CASSYRTPSSYNEQFF.

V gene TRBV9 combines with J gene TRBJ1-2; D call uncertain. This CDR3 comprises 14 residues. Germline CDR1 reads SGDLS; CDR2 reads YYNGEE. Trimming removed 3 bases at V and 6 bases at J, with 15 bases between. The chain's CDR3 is CASSASITGHGYTF. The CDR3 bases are TGTGCCAGCAGCGCCTCAATTACCGGCCATGGCTACACCTTC.

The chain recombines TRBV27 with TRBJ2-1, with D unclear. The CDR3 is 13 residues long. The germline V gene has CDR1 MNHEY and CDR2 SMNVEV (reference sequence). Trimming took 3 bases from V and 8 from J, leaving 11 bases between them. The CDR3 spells CASSFGRWDEQFF. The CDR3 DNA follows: TGTGCCAGCAGTTTTGGCCGGTGGGATGAGCAGTTCTTC.

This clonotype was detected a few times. DNA of the CDR3: TGTGCCAGCAGCTTGGGGGTTGACGAGCAGTACTTC. This codes for CASSLGVDEQYF. The chain combines TRBV5-5 with TRBJ2-5; D remains ambiguous. The J call may be mistaken, given a closer DNA end match to TRBJ2-7. This CDR3 has 12 residues. The V gene's germline CDR1 is SGHKS and CDR2 YYEKEE (reference sequence).

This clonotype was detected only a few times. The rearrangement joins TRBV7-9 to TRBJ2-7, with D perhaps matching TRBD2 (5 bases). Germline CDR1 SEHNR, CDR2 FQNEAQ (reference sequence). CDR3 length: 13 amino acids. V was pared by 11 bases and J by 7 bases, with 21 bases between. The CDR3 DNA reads TGTGCCTCGGCCATAGCGAGAAGTTATGAGCAGTACTTC. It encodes CASAIARSYEQYF.

The CDR3 DNA reads as TGCAGTGCTAGCGCTCTAAGCGGAGCAGAGACCCAGTACTTC. This sequence encodes CSASALSGAETQYF. The chain has TRBV20-1 and TRBJ2-5; perhaps TRBD2 as D (5 bases). The CDR3 length is 14 residues. The V end was cut by 3 bases, the J end by 4 bases, with 15 bases between. Germline V gene sequence: CDR1 DFQATT, CDR2 SNEGSKA (reference sequence).

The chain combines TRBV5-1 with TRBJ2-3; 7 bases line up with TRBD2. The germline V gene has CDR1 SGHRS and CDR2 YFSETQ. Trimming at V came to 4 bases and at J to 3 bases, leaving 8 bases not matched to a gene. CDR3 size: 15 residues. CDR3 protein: CASSKQREVTDTQYF. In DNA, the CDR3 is TGCGCCAGCAGCAAACAGCGGGAAGTGACAGATACGCAGTATTTT.

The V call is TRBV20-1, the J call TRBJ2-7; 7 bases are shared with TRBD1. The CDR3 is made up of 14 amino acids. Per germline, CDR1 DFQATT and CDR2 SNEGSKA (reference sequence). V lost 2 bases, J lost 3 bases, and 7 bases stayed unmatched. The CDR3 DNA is TGCAGTGCTAGATATTCACAGGGGTACTACGAGCAGTACTTC. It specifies CSARYSQGYYEQYF.

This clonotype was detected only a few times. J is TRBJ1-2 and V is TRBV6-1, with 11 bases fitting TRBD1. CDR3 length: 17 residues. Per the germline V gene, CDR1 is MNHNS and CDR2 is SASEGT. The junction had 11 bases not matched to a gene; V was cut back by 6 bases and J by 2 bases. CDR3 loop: CASRIPGQGGTNYGYTF. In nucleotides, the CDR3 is TGTGCCAGCAGAATCCCGGGACAGGGGGGGACGAACTATGGCTACACCTTC.

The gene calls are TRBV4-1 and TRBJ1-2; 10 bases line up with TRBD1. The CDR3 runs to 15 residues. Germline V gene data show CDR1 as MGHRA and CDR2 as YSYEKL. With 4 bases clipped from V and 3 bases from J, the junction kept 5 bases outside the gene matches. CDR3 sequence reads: CASSPTGTGDYGYTF. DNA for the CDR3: TGCGCCAGCAGCCCCACCGGGACAGGGGACTATGGCTACACCTTC.

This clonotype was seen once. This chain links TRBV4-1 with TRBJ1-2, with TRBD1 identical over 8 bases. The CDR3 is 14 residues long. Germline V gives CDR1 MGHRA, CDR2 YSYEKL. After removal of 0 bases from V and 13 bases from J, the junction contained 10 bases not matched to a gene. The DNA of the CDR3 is TGCGCCAGCAGCCAAGAAGGACAGGGCCCTTTTTGCACCTTC. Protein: CASSQEGQGPFCTF.

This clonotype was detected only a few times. This CDR3 reads CASSRNGDEKLFF. The CDR3 DNA sequence: TGTGCCAGCAGCCGAAATGGGGATGAAAAACTGTTTTTT. This chain connects TRBV6-5 to TRBJ1-4, with D hard to call. CDR1 MNHEY and CDR2 SVGAGI come from the germline V gene. The CDR3 consists of 13 residues. V was shortened by 6 bases and J by 6 bases, with 11 bases between the two germline ends.

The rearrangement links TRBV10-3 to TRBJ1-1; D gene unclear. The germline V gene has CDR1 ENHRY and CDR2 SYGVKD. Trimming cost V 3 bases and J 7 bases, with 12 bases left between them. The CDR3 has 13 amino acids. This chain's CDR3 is CAISEEGQYEAFF. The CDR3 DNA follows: TGTGCCATCAGTGAAGAGGGTCAGTATGAAGCTTTCTTT.

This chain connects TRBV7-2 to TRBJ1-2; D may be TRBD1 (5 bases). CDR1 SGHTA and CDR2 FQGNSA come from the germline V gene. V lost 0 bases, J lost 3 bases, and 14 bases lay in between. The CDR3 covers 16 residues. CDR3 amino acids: CASSLASGGTDYGYTF. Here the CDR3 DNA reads TGTGCCAGCAGCTTAGCCTCCGGAGGGACGGACTATGGCTACACCTTC.

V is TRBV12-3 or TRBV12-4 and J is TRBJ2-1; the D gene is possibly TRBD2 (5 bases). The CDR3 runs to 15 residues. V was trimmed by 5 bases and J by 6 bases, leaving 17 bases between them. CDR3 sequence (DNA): TGTGCCAGCAGTCGGACTCCCGACCCATCCAATGAGCAGTTCTTC. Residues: CASSRTPDPSNEQFF.